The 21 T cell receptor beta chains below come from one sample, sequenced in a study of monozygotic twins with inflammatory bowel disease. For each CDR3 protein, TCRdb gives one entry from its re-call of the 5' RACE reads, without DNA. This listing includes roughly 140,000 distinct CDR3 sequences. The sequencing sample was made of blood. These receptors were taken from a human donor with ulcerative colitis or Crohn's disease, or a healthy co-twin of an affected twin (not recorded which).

CDR3 residues: CASSDRGAAGFDEQYF. The chain joins TRBV6-1 to TRBJ2-7; TCRdb selects TRBD1, and the lack of DNA leaves this call unchecked. The CDR3 is 16 amino acids. Per germline, CDR1 MNHNS and CDR2 SASEGT.

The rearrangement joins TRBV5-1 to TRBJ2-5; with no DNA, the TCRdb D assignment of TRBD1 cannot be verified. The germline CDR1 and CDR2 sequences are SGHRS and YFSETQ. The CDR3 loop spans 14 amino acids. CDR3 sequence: CASSPRQGRETQYF.

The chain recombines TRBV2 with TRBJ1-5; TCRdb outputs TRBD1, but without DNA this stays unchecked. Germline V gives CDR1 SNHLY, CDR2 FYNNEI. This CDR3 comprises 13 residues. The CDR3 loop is CATGQDSNQPQHF.

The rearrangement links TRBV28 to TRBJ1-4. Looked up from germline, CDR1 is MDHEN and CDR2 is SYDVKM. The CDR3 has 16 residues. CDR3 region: CASSSSRRGRNEKLFF. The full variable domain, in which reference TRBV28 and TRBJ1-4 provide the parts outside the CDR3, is DVKVTQSSRYLVKRTGEKVFLECVQDMDHENMFWYRQDPGLGLRLIYFSYDVKMKEKGDIPEGYSVSREKKERFSLILESASTNQTSMYLCASSSSRRGRNEKLFFGSGTQLSVL.

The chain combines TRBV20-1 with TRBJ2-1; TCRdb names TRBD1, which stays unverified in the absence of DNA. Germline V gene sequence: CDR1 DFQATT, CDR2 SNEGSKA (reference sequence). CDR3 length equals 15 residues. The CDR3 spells CSKRNRDSTGHEQFF.

The CDR3 loop reads CASSHMGQGVNEQFF. The chain links TRBV4-1 to TRBJ2-1; checking the TCRdb D call of TRBD1 is not possible without DNA. This CDR3 has 15 residues. In germline, CDR1 is MGHRA, CDR2 YSYEKL.

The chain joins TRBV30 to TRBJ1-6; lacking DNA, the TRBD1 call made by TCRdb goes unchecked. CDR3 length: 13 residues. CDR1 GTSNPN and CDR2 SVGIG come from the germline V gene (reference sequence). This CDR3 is CAWMGQRNSPLHF.

The CDR3 protein is CASRTSVASGGALPDTQYF. The chain has TRBV6-2 or TRBV6-3 and TRBJ2-3; absent DNA, TCRdb's TRBD2 call cannot be checked. Per the germline V gene, CDR1 is MNHEY and CDR2 is SVGEGT. The CDR3 loop spans 19 amino acids.

The CDR3 loop reads CSAGGTAGANVLTF. V is TRBV20-1 and J is TRBJ2-6; with no DNA, the TCRdb D assignment of TRBD1 cannot be verified. Germline V gene lookup returns CDR1 DFQATT and CDR2 SNEGSKA (reference sequence). The CDR3 consists of 14 residues.

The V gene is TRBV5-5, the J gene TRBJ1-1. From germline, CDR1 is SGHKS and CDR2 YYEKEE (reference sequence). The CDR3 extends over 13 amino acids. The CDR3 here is CASTLDSWTEAFF.

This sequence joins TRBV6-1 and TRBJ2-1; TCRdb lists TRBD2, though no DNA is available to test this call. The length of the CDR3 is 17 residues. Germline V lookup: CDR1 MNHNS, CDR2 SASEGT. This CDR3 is CASSPTSGGAAYNEQFF.

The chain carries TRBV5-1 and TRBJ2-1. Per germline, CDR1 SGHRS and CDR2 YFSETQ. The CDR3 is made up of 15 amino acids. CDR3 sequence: CASSLPGVAYNEQFF. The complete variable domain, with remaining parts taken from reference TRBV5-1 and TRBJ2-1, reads KAGVTQTPRYLIKTRGQQVTLSCSPISGHRSVSWYQQTPGQGLQFLFEYFSETQRNKGNFPGRFSGRQFSNSRSEMNVSTLELGDSALYLCASSLPGVAYNEQFFGPGTRLTVL.

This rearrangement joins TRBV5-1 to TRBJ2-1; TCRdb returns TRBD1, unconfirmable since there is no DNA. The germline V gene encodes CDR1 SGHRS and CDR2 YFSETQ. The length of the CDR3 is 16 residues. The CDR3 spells CASSPPDSLSENEQFF. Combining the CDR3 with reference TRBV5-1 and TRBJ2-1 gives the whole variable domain KAGVTQTPRYLIKTRGQQVTLSCSPISGHRSVSWYQQTPGQGLQFLFEYFSETQRNKGNFPGRFSGRQFSNSRSEMNVSTLELGDSALYLCASSPPDSLSENEQFFGPGTRLTVL.

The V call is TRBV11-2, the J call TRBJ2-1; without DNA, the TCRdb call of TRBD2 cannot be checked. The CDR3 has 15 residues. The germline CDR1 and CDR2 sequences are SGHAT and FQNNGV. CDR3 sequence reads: CASSTRTSIYNEQFF.

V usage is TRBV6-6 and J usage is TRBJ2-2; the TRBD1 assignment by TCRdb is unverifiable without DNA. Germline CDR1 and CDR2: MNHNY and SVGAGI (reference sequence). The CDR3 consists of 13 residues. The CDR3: CASTRQGTGELFF.

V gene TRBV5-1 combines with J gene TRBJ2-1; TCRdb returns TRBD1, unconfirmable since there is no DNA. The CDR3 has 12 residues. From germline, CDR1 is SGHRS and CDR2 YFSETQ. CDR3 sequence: CASTRDRDEQFF.

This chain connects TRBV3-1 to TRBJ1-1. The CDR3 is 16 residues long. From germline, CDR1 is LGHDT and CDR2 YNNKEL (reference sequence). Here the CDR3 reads CASSQKLRVSNTEAFF.

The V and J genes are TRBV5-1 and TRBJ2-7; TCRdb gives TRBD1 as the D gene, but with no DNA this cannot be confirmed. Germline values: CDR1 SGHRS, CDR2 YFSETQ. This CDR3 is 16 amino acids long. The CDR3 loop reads CASSSQTPGANYEQYF.

This chain's CDR3 is CASSTPLSGGSDTQYF. The chain recombines TRBV27 with TRBJ2-3; the D call from TCRdb, TRBD1, cannot be confirmed without DNA. In germline, CDR1 is MNHEY, CDR2 SMNVEV (reference sequence). This CDR3 spans 16 amino acids.

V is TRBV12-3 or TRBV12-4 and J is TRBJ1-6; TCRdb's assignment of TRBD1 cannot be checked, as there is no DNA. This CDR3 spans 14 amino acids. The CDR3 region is CASRPGGHNSPLHF.

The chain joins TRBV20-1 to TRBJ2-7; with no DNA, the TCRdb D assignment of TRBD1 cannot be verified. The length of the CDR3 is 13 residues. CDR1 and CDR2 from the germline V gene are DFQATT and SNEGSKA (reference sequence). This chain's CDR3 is CSAYRDRGSEQYF.